This T cell receptor beta chain derives from a study of shared clonotypes between healthy human individuals. Study overall: Per-donor plates numbered three CD4 naive, three CD4 memory, two CD8 naive and one CD8 memory.

Into CD45RA+ naive and CD45RA-negative memory subsets, the CD4+ cells were split. The data were produced by immunoSEQ multiplex PCR, yet TCRdb's version contains in-frame clones alone and is incomplete. Of roughly 2,300,000 clones in the sample, under 95% are singletons; the top ten hold 0.37%. The sequence came from a man between 18 and 29 years old in good health. Some clones in this sample may be carry-over from other donors' samples. The sample consisted of naive CD4+ T cells from PBMCs. Specified subset: CD45RA+ positively selected.

CDR3 nucleotide sequence: TGTGCCATCAGTGGCCTTAACACGCGGGAGTTGAGCACAGATACGCAGTATTTT. It yields the protein CAISGLNTRELSTDTQYF. This sequence joins TRBV10-3 and TRBJ2-3, with 7 bases that match TRBD2. Germline V gene sequence: CDR1 ENHRY, CDR2 SYGVKD. After removal of 4 bases from V and 0 bases from J, the junction contained 13 bases not matched to a gene. CDR3 length: 18 amino acids.